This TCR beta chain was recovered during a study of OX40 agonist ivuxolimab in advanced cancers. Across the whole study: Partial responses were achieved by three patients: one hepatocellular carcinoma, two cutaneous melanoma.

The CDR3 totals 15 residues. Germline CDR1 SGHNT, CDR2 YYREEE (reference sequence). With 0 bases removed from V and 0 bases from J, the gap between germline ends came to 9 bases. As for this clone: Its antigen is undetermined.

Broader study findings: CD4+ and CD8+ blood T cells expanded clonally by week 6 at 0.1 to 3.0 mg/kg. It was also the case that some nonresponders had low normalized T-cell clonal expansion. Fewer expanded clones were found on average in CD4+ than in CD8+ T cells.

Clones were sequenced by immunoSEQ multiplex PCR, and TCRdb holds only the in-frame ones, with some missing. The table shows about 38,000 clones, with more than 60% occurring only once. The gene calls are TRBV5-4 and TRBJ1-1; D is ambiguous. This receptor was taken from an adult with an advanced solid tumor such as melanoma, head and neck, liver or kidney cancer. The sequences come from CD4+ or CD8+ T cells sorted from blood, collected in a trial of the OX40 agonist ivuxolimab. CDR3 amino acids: CASSLASGMNTEAFF. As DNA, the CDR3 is TGTGCCAGCAGCTTGGCGAGCGGGATGAACACTGAAGCTTTCTTT.